This entry describes one T cell receptor (beta chain). Its antigen is still unknown. Base qualities are not recorded, but no much larger clone differs from it by a single base. Via the germline V gene, CDR1 is SNHLY and CDR2 FYNNEI. The V end gives up 6 bases and the J end 1 base, leaving 11 bases in the junction not matched to a gene. Its CDR3 holds 16 amino acids, cysteine through phenylalanine. Only the CDR3 region is kept as DNA, spanning 48 bases read in frame from base 1. These data belong to a study of cytomegalovirus exposure and HLA in healthy donors (dated by TCRdb to 2017 to 2019). Regarding the research as a whole: An earlier analysis of approximately 640 of the donors reported 250 to 300 Gb of sequence data and 100 million to 140 million unique TCR beta sequences from about 180 million T cells. An early release that covered some 640 HLA-typed donors contained approximately 300 gigabases of sequencing data and tens of millions of unique TCR sequences. The genetic ancestry cluster associated with self-reported Caucasian donors included over 80% of the approximately 430 genotyped donors. The study aimed to test whether cataloging public T cell receptors could reveal signatures of past pathogen exposure. Using immunosequencing, the study profiled T cell repertoires from 550 to 750 subjects and related those repertoires to cytomegalovirus serostatus. Along with the approximately 700-subject first cohort, a separate validation cohort of roughly 110 different subjects was used. To predict cytomegalovirus infection status, the study combined high-throughput TCR immunosequencing, statistical association of individual TCRs with disease status, and machine learning. A later analysis re-examined previously published TCR beta repertoires from about 700 donors and added high-resolution HLA genotyping to investigate patterns of TCR occurrence. In the later analysis, no new phenotypic data were used to find candidate immune exposures; instead, reliance was placed on TCR beta sequences and their occurrence across donors. An earlier analysis of nearly 600 of the donors applied high-throughput TCR beta sequencing to assess whether each TCR beta V gene segment acted as functional or pseudogenic. Alongside the repertoire data, information on donor age, sex, ethnicity and CMV serostatus was compiled. A later genetic analysis took genome-wide SNP genotypes for about 60% of the roughly 670 donors and used that subset as a discovery cohort. All discovery cohort repertoires had been generated on a single sequencing platform. HLA typing covered class I and class II loci at four-digit resolution. Typing coverage differed by locus: A, B, C, DRB1 and DQB1 were typed in roughly 629-630 donors, DQA1 in roughly 500, DPA1 in around 580, and DPB1 in 472. Because of strong linkage in the cohort, roughly five DR-DQ haplotypes were treated as single units for association and clustering. Among 300 to 450 genotyped donors of the cohort, an average of around 240,000 unique TCR beta nucleotide sequences were sequenced per donor, approximately 20% of them non-productive.

The library was made by the immunoSEQ multiplex PCR assay. The multiplex PCR relied on a mix of 60 forward primers for TCR Vbeta segments and 13 reverse primers for TCR Jbeta segments. Amplification of the CDR3 region of rearranged TCR beta genes was performed with a multiplex PCR assay on genomic DNA. The amplified TCR beta libraries were sequenced on the Illumina HiSeq System as 87-base-pair reads. The study's own analysis went as follows. A later analysis counted tens of millions of unique TCR beta chains across the 650 to 800 repertoires, and 9 million to 14 million of these chains were shared by at least two donors. Raw reads were error-corrected and collapsed into unique sequences by a nearest-neighbor algorithm in which closely related sequences were merged to remove PCR and sequencing errors. V, D and J gene segments were assigned by aligning CDR3 sequences to IMGT reference sequences. For a sequence to be retained, a match of at least six nucleotides to both a V gene segment and a J gene segment was required. Rearrangements were called productive when the CDR3 lacked stop codons and stayed in frame with V and J; all others were non-productive. Following IMGT convention, CDR3 was defined as the stretch from the second conserved V-encoded cysteine up to the conserved J-encoded phenylalanine. In an earlier analysis of approximately 590 of the donors, sequences lacking an unambiguous match to a single V gene segment were excluded. An earlier analysis of 587 of the donors called V segments functional above 56.7% productive rearrangements and segregating when the between-donor standard deviation exceeded 5%. A statistical classification framework was developed to diagnose cytomegalovirus status using the catalog of TCR beta chain sequences. In a later analysis, TCR nucleotide sequences were compared against IMGT/GENE-DB human TR gene sequences so that V and J genes could be assigned. In a later analysis, CDR3 sequences and most-parsimonious VDJ recombination scenarios were assigned using the TCRdist pipeline. A later analysis defined each TCR beta chain by its CDR3 amino acid sequence plus V-gene family, and excluded reads lacking a unique V-gene family. As a way to deal with suspected cross-contamination and a sequencing artifact, a later analysis dropped approximately 590 nucleotide sequences that were highly shared and had low generation probability. A later analysis calculated a clonal expansion index for each public chain from normalized within-repertoire ranks of inferred template counts. In a later analysis, generation probabilities were computed with a VDJ recombination model fitted to out-of-frame rearrangements, and the resulting probabilities were checked against IGoR. In a later analysis, TCR-TCR, TCR-HLA and TCR-CMV co-occurrence was scored with hypergeometric tests, and a repertoire-size bias correction was applied to TCR pairs. In a later analysis, false discovery rates were estimated by permuting HLA or CMV assignments 20 times. In a later analysis, co-occurring TCRs were grouped with DBSCAN, and TCRdist sequence similarity was added when clustering was performed within HLA-allele-positive subsets. For co-occurrence clustering, repertoires with fewer than 30,000 or more than 120,000 public chains were excluded, along with about five repertoires with anomalous nucleotide sharing. This is the immuneACCESS table as TCRdb keeps it, with only in-frame sequences that have V and J called. A part of the clones is gone; compared with another copy, unresolved V genes explain less than half, and the rest is unexplained. The V and J calls and the clone size are those of that table, but D and trimming were determined from the DNA. The sample profile shows 150,000 to 250,000 clones; 70% to 85% of them were found once. 0.098% of the sample is taken by the ten largest.

In total, 600 or so healthy bone marrow donors made up the cohort. Cohort members were all nominally healthy when sampled, although unrecorded immune exposures were likely present. The donor was CMV seronegative and was included in the group of over 300 seronegative cohort members. A peripheral blood sample was collected from each donor, and TCR beta sequencing was performed on peripheral blood mononuclear cells. Genomic DNA extraction from the blood cell samples was performed with the Qiagen DNeasy Blood Extraction Kit. What the work shows at the level of the full study, not this receptor alone: Broadly in line with IMGT annotations, most TCR beta V segments showed up in productive rearrangements about 87% or about 30% of the time in an earlier analysis of 587 of the donors. Correlated functional status among segregating V segments might be attributable to linkage disequilibrium, but an unknown experimental factor could not be ruled out. In the study, some 160 TCR beta chains were listed as associated with cytomegalovirus. The presence/absence analyses assumed that sequencing depth was roughly uniform across donors, and that assumption may not be true. The earlier analysis of approximately 590 of the donors excluded some 15 rarely observed V segments, including chromosome 9 orphons, because counts were too low. According to a later analysis, most CMV-associated TCR beta chains appeared to be HLA-restricted, and the HLA associations seemed to be driven largely by CMV exposure. Compared with the roughly 720-donor mean, donors in an Asian-associated ancestry cluster had fewer N-insertions in productive TCRs, according to a later genetic analysis. Because HLA typing was unavailable for some donors at each locus, only the typed subset was used in association tests. A later genetic analysis associated a missense DCLRE1C variant with V-gene and J-gene trimming of TCR beta chains, and an independent cohort replicated the association. The 87-base-pair reads could not distinguish some IMGT-functional V segments, including TRBV6-2 and TRBV6-3, so those segments were excluded. Compared with equally common non-associated chains, HLA-associated TCR beta chains in a later analysis were more clonally expanded and had lower generation probabilities. In a later analysis, TCR association rates were found to vary across HLA loci, with the most associated TCRs seen for DRB1 alleles and the fewest for HLA-C alleles. Several of the top co-occurrence clusters appeared to be linked to parvovirus B19, influenza, CMV and Epstein-Barr virus, according to a later analysis. Strong co-occurrence of HLA alleles, especially DR and DQ, made assigning TCR associations to individual alleles difficult. The authors suggested that the approach could potentially be extended to other disease states and immunological phenotypes. A further reported finding was that TCR beta sequences accurately predicted the HLA-A and HLA-B alleles for most subjects in the first cohort. The only immune exposure information available for the cohort was CMV serostatus. A cluster of highly shared sequence variants was judged likely to represent a technical artifact of the sequencing pipeline. Across donors, most TCR sequences were observed very rarely, whereas some public TCRs were present in many individuals. A few of the identified cytomegalovirus-associated TCR beta chains were confirmed in vitro to be specific for cytomegalovirus antigens. In both the original and validation cohorts, the classifier was reported to diagnose cytomegalovirus status with high specificity and sensitivity. At a false discovery rate of 0.05, a later analysis linked 16,000 or so TCR beta sequences to specific HLA alleles. Only TCR beta chains were sequenced in this cohort, and the absence of alpha or paired-chain data limited detectable features.

Rearrangement joined TRBV2 to TRBJ1-1, with 7 bases in between that match TRBD1. The source is a boy younger than 10 in good health and CMV-seronegative. Specimen: PBMCs. The nucleotides are TGTGCCAGCAGGTTAAGGAGACAGGGCGGGAACACTGAAGCTTTCTTT. The translation is CASRLRRQGGNTEAFF.